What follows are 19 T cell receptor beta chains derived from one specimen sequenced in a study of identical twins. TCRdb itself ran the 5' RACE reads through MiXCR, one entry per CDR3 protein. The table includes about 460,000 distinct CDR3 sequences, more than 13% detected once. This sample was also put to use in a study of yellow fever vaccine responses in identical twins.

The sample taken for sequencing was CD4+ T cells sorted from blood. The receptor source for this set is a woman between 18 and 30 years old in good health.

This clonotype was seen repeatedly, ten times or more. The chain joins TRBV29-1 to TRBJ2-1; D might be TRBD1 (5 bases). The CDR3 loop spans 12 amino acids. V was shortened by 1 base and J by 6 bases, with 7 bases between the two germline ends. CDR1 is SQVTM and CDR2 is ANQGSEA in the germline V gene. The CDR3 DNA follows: TGCAGCGTTGAAGGCAGGGTCAATGAGCAGTTCTTC. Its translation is CSVEGRVNEQFF.

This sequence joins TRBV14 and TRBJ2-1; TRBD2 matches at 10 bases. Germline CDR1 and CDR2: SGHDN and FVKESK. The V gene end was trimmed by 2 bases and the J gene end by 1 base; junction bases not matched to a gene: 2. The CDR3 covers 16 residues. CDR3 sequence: CASSQTSGTSYNEQFF. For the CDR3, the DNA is TGTGCCAGCAGCCAAACTAGCGGGACTTCCTACAATGAGCAGTTCTTC.

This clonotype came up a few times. This chain's CDR3 is CASRNRTEGGYTF. The CDR3 coding sequence is TGTGCCAGCAGGAATAGGACAGAGGGGGGCTACACCTTC. The chain employs TRBV27 and TRBJ1-2; D might be TRBD1 (6 bases). V was shortened by 6 bases and J by 8 bases, with 16 bases between the two germline ends. The CDR3 has 13 amino acids. The germline gives CDR1 MNHEY, CDR2 SMNVEV (reference sequence).

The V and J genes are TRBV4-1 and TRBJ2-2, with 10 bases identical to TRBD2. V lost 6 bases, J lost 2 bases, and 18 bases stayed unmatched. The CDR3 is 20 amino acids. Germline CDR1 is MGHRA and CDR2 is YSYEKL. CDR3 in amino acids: CASRNTGTSVRGKNTGELFF. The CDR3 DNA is TGCGCCAGCAGAAATACCGGGACTAGCGTCCGAGGGAAAAACACCGGGGAGCTGTTTTTT.

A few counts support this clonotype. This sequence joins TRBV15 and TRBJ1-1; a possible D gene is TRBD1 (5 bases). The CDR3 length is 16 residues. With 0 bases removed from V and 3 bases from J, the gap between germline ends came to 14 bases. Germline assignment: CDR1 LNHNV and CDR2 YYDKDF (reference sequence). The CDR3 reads CATSRDPGAWHTEAFF. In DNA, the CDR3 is TGTGCCACCAGCAGAGACCCTGGGGCTTGGCACACTGAAGCTTTCTTT. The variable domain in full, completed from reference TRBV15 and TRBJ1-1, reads DAMVIQNPRYQVTQFGKPVTLSCSQTLNHNVMYWYQQKSSQAPKLLFHYYDKDFNNEADTPDNFQSRRPNTSFCFLDIRSPGLGDTAMYLCATSRDPGAWHTEAFFGQGTRLTVV.

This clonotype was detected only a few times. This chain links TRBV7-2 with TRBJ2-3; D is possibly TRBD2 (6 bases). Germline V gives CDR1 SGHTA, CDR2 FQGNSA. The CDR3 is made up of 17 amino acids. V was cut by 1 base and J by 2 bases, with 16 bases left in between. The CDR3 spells CASSLVSGSSHTDTQYF. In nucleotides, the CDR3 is TGTGCCAGCAGCTTAGTTTCCGGGAGTTCTCACACAGATACGCAGTATTTT.

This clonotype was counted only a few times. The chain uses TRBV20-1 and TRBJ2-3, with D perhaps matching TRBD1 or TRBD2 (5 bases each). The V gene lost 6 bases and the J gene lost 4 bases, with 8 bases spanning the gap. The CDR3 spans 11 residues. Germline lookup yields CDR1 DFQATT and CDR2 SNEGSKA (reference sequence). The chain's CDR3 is CSAGTSDTQYF. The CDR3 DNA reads TGCAGTGCCGGGACCTCAGATACGCAGTATTTT.

This CDR3 reads CSARPLTGDNEQYF. As DNA, the CDR3 is TGCAGTGCTAGACCCTTGACAGGGGACAACGAGCAGTACTTC. V and J are TRBV20-1 and TRBJ2-7; 8 bases line up with TRBD1. There are 14 residues in the CDR3. The J segment lost 5 bases and the V segment lost 2 bases, leaving 8 bases of the junction unmatched. Germline V gives CDR1 DFQATT, CDR2 SNEGSKA (reference sequence).

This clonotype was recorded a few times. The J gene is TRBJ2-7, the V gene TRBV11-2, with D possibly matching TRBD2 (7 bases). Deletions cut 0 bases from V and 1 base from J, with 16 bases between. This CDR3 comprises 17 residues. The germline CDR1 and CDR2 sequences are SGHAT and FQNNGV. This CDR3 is CASSLDLTGTKSYEQYF. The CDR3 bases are TGTGCCAGCAGCTTAGATCTAACAGGGACTAAATCCTACGAGCAGTACTTC.

CDR3 amino acids: CASIRGPTADTQYF. In DNA, the CDR3 is TGCGCCAGCATCCGGGGGCCAACGGCAGATACGCAGTATTTT. The J gene is TRBJ2-3, the V gene TRBV5-1; D tentatively reads TRBD1 or TRBD2 (6 bases each). Looked up from germline, CDR1 is SGHRS and CDR2 is YFSETQ. The ends were cut back, 6 bases at V and 4 bases at J, with 15 bases in the middle. The CDR3 is made up of 14 amino acids.

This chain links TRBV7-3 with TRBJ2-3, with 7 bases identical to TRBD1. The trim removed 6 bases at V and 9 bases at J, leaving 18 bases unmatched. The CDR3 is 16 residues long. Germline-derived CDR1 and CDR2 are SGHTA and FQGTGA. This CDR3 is CASRFTGERRSSTQYF. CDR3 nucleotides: TGTGCCAGCAGATTTACAGGGGAACGGAGGTCGTCCACGCAGTATTTT.

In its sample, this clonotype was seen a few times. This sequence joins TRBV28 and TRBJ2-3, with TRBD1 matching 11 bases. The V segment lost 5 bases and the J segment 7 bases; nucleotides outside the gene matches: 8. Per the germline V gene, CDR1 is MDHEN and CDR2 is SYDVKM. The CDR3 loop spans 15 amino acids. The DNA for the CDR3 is TGTGCCAGCAGTCCCGGGACAGGGGGAATAAATACGCAGTATTTT. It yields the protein CASSPGTGGINTQYF.

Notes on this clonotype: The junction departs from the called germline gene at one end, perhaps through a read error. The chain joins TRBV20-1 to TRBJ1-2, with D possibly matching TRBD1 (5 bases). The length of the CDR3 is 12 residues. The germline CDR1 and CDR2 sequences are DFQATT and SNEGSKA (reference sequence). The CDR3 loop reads CSASPGTPFWGF. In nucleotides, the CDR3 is TGCAGTGCTAGCCCCGGGACCCCTTTTTGGGGCTTC.

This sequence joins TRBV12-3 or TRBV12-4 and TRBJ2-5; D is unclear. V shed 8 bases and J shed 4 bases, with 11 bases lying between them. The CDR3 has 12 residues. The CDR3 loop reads CASGSRTETQYF. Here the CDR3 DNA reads TGTGCCAGCGGATCAAGGACAGAGACCCAGTACTTC.

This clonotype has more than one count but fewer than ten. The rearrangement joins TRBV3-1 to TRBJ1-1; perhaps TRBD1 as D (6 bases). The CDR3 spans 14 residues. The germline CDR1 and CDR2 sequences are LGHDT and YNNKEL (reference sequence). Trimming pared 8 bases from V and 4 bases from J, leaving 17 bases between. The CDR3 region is CASGSTGYSTEAFF. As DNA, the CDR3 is TGTGCCAGCGGGAGCACAGGGTACAGCACTGAAGCTTTCTTT.

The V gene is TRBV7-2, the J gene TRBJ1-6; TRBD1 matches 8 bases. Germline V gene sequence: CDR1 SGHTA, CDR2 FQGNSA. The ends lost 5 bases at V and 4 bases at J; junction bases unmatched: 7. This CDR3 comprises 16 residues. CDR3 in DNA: TGTGCCAGCAGCCCCGACAGGGGCTCATATAATTCACCCCTCCACTTT. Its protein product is CASSPDRGSYNSPLHF.

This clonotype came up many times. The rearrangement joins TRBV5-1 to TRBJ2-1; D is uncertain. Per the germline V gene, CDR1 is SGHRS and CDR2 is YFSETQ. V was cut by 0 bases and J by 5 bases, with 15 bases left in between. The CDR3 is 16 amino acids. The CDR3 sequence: CASSLEAWTNNNEQFF. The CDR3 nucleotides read TGCGCCAGCAGCTTGGAGGCGTGGACCAACAACAATGAGCAGTTCTTC.

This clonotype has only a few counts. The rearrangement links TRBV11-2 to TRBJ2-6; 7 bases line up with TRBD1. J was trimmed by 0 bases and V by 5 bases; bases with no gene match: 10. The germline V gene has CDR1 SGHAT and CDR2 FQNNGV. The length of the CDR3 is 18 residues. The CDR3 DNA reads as TGTGCCAGCAGCCGGAACCGACAGGGTAACTCTGGGGCCAACGTCCTGACTTTC. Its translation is CASSRNRQGNSGANVLTF. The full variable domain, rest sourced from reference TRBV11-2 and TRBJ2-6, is EAGVAQSPRYKIIEKRQSVAFWCNPISGHATLYWYQQILGQGPKLLIQFQNNGVVDDSQLPKDRFSAERLKGVDSTLKIQPAKLEDSAVYLCASSRNRQGNSGANVLTFGAGSRLTVL.

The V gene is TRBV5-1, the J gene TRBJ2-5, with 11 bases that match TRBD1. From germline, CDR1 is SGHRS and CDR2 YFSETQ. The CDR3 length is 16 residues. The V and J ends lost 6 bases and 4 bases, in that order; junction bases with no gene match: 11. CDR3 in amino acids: CASTTGGTGGGETQYF. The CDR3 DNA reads TGCGCCAGCACCACAGGAGGGACAGGGGGAGGAGAGACCCAGTACTTC.